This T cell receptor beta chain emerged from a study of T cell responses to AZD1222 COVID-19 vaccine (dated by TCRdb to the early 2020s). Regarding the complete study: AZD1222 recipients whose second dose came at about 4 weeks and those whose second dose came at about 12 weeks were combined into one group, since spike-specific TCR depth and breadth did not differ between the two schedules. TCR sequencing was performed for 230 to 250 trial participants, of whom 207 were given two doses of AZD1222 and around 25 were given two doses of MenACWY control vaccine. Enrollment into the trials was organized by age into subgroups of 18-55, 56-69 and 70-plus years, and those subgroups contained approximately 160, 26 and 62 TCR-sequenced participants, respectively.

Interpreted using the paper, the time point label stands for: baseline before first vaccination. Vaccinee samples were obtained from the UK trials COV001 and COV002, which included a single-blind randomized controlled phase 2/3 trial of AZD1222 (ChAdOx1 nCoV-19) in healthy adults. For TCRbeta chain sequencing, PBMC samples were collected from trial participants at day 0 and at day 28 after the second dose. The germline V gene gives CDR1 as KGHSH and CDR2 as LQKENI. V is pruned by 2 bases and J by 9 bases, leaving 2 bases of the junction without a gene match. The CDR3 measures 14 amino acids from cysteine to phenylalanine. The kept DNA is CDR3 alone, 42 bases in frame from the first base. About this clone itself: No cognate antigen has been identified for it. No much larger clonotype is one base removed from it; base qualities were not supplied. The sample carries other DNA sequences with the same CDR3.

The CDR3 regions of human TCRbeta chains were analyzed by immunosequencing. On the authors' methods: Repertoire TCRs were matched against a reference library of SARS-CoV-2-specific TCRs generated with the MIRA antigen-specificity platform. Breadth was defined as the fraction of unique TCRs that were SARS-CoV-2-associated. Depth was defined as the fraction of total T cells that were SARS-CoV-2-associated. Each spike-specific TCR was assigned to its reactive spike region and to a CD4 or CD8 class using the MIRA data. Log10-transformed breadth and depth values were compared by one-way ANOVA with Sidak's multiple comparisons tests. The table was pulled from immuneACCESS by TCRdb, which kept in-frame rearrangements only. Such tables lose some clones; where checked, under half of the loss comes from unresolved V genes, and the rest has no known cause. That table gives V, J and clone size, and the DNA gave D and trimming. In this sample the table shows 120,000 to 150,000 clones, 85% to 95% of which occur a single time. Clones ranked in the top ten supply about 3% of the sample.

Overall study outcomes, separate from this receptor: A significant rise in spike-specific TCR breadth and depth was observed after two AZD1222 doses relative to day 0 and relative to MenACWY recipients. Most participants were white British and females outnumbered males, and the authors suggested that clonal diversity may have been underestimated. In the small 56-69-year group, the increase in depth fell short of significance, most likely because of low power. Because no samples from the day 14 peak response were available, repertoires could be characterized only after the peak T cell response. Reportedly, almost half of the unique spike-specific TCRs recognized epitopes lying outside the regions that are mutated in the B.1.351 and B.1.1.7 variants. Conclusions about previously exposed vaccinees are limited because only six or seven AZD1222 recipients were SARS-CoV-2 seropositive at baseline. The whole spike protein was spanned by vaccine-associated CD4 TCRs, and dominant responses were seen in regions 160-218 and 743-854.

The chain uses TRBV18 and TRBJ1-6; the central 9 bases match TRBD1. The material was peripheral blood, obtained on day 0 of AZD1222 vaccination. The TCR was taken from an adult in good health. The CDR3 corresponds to CASSPEGQGSPLHF. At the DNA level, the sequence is TGTGCCAGCTCACCAGAGGGACAGGGTTCACCCCTCCACTTT.